Each of the 21 T cell receptor beta chains below was sequenced from the same sample in a study of cytomegalovirus exposure and HLA in healthy donors. The primer mix had 60 Vbeta and 13 Jbeta primers. Using immunoSEQ multiplex PCR, the repertoire was profiled, and TCRdb retains in-frame clones only, with some absent. The sample records 100,000 to 150,000 clones, 75% to 90% being singletons. The sequenced material came from PBMCs. The receptors come from a middle-aged woman in good health and CMV-seropositive.

The chain employs TRBV7-2 and TRBJ2-7, with 9 bases that match TRBD2. Trimming removed 4 bases from V and 0 bases from J; junction bases left unmatched: 4. The CDR3 contains 15 residues. CDR1 and CDR2 (germline): SGHTA, FQGNSA. This CDR3 is CASSSLAGYSYEQYF. The CDR3 region has the DNA TGTGCCAGCAGCTCTCTAGCGGGGTACTCCTACGAGCAGTACTTC.

The sample holds one count of this clone. The chain has TRBV19 and TRBJ2-5; 12 bases are a match to TRBD2. The CDR3 consists of 17 residues. CDR1 LNHDA and CDR2 SQIVND come from the germline V gene (reference sequence). The junction had 5 bases not matched to a gene; V was cut back by 2 bases and J by 1 base. CDR3 residues: CASSILAGGQGQETQYF. The CDR3 DNA reads as TGTGCCAGTAGTATACTAGCGGGAGGGCAGGGCCAAGAGACCCAGTACTTC.

The chain carries TRBV11-2 and TRBJ2-7; 10 bases map to TRBD1. J gave up 5 bases and V 5 bases, and 9 bases lay outside the gene matches. From germline, CDR1 is SGHAT and CDR2 FQNNGV. This CDR3 contains 15 residues. DNA for the CDR3: TGTGCCAGCAGCCCAGGCGACAGGGGGCCAAACGAGCAGTACTTC. Its translation: CASSPGDRGPNEQYF.

The chain has TRBV7-2 and TRBJ1-2; D not certain. The germline gives CDR1 SGHTA, CDR2 FQGNSA. The CDR3 loop spans 11 amino acids. Between the trimmed V and J ends, which lost 8 bases and 8 bases, there was a span of 12 bases. CDR3 coding DNA: TGTGCCAGCTCCCTGGAGATGGGCTACACCTTC. This encodes CASSLEMGYTF.

The chain uses TRBV11-3 and TRBJ2-7; 10 bases fit TRBD2. CDR3 length: 17 amino acids. Per the germline V gene, CDR1 is SGHNT and CDR2 is YENEEA. V was pared by 5 bases and J by 7 bases, with 17 bases of the junction left unmatched. CDR3 sequence reads: CASSPASGSTTFEEQYF. CDR3 nucleotides: TGTGCCAGCAGCCCGGCTAGCGGGAGTACAACGTTTGAAGAGCAGTACTTC.

The rearrangement joins TRBV5-4 to TRBJ2-1; 16 bases are shared with TRBD2. Trimming took 0 bases from V and 0 from J; bases not matched to a gene: 3. Germline assignment: CDR1 SGHNT and CDR2 YYREEE (reference sequence). The CDR3 covers 19 residues. CDR3 residues: CASSLVGTSGRASYNEQFF. DNA of the CDR3: TGTGCCAGCAGCTTGGTAGGGACTAGCGGGAGGGCCTCCTACAATGAGCAGTTCTTC.

The V call is TRBV5-1, the J call TRBJ1-6; D gene ambiguous. Trimming took 0 bases from V and 2 from J, leaving 9 bases between them. Germline CDR1 and CDR2: SGHRS and YFSETQ. The CDR3 contains 16 residues. The CDR3: CASSLDSITYNSPLHF. CDR3 in DNA: TGCGCCAGCAGCTTGGACAGTATCACCTATAATTCACCCCTCCACTTT.

The chain recombines TRBV5-1 with TRBJ2-3; a weak D match, TRBD2 (5 bases). Trimming removed 2 bases from V and 8 bases from J, with 6 bases in between. This CDR3 contains 11 residues. Germline CDR1 SGHRS, CDR2 YFSETQ. CDR3: CASSFAGTQYF. CDR3 bases: TGCGCCAGCAGCTTCGCGGGTACGCAGTATTTT.

V is TRBV14 and J is TRBJ2-4, with a possible D match to TRBD2 (5 bases). Germline V CDR1 and CDR2: SGHDN, FVKESK. V shed 0 bases and J shed 12 bases, with 15 bases lying between them. The CDR3 is 14 amino acids. The CDR3: CASSQEVPGSYQYF. The CDR3 nucleotides read TGTGCCAGCAGCCAAGAAGTCCCGGGGAGCTATCAGTACTTC.

V usage is TRBV10-2 and J usage is TRBJ2-7, with 8 bases that match TRBD2. J was trimmed by 7 bases and V by 6 bases; bases with no gene match: 14. This CDR3 comprises 15 residues. Germline V gene data show CDR1 as WSHSY and CDR2 as SAAADI. CDR3 sequence (DNA): TGCGCCAGCAGACCCTTTTCGGGGGGGACTTGGGAGCAGTACTTC. Translation gives CASRPFSGGTWEQYF.

The chain links TRBV2 to TRBJ2-4; 8 bases fit TRBD1. The V gene's germline CDR1 is SNHLY and CDR2 FYNNEI. V was pared by 1 base and J by 8 bases, with 10 bases of the junction left unmatched. The CDR3 totals 16 residues. The CDR3 spells CASSEEGQVPRDIQYF. For the CDR3, the DNA is TGTGCCAGCAGTGAAGAGGGACAGGTCCCGCGGGACATTCAGTACTTC.

Notes on this clone: At one boundary the junction diverges from the germline segment, which might be a read error. The chain carries TRBV9 and TRBJ2-6; tentative D call: TRBD1 (6 bases). Per germline, CDR1 SGDLS and CDR2 YYNGEE. The CDR3 sequence is 18 residues long. The CDR3 region is CASSPLQGKGSGANVLTF. DNA for the CDR3: TGTGCTAGCAGCCCCTTACAGGGTAAGGGTTCTGGGGCCAACGTCCTGACTTTC.

The V call is TRBV7-9, the J call TRBJ1-5, with TRBD1 identical over 9 bases. There are 15 residues in the CDR3. The ends lost 6 bases at V and 5 bases at J; junction bases unmatched: 8. The germline V gene encodes CDR1 SEHNR and CDR2 FQNEAQ (reference sequence). CDR3 residues: CASRTGTGPDQPQHF. DNA of the CDR3: TGTGCCAGCAGGACCGGGACAGGGCCTGATCAGCCCCAGCATTTT.

This clone was counted between two and nine times. The chain employs TRBV5-1 and TRBJ1-1; D is possibly TRBD1 (6 bases). The CDR3 spans 15 residues. V was shortened by 0 bases and J by 1 base, with 10 bases between the two germline ends. Germline CDR1 SGHRS, CDR2 YFSETQ. The DNA for the CDR3 is TGCGCCAGCAGCTTGGAGTCAGGGGAGAACACTGAAGCTTTCTTT. It encodes CASSLESGENTEAFF.

This chain connects TRBV9 to TRBJ2-7; no firm D call. The CDR3 runs 14 residues. Germline V CDR1 and CDR2: SGDLS, YYNGEE. Trimming took 0 bases from V and 4 from J, leaving 11 bases between them. The CDR3 loop is CASSVDSSRYEQYF. The CDR3 DNA is TGTGCCAGCAGCGTAGATTCTAGTCGGTACGAGCAGTACTTC.

As for this clone: The junction shows a germline mismatch at one end, possibly a read error. This sample also contains other DNA sequences that code for the same CDR3. The chain is built from TRBV2 and TRBJ1-1, with D unresolved. The V gene's germline CDR1 is SNHLY and CDR2 FYNNEI. The CDR3 runs to 13 residues. This chain's CDR3 is CASSGAGITEAFF. The CDR3 nucleotides are TGCGCCAGCAGTGGTGCGGGGATCACTGAAGCTTTCTTT.

The CDR3 is CAWRRSGGDNSPLHF. Here the CDR3 DNA reads TGTGCCTGGAGGAGGTCAGGGGGTGATAATTCACCCCTCCACTTT. J is TRBJ1-6 and V is TRBV30; 7 bases are a match to TRBD1. The CDR3 totals 15 residues. The germline V gene encodes CDR1 GTSNPN and CDR2 SVGIG (reference sequence). Trimming removed 3 bases from V and 5 bases from J; junction bases left unmatched: 7.

The chain recombines TRBV29-1 with TRBJ2-1; 7 positions agree with TRBD2. The CDR3 has 14 amino acids. V shed 6 bases and J 4 bases; nucleotides not matched to a gene: 9. The germline V gene has CDR1 SQVTM and CDR2 ANQGSEA. The DNA of the CDR3 is TGCAGCGTGGGTACTAGCGTAAGATACAATGAGCAGTTCTTC. Protein: CSVGTSVRYNEQFF.

The chain recombines TRBV5-1 with TRBJ1-4; 10 bases match TRBD1. The ends lost 5 bases at V and 6 bases at J; junction bases unmatched: 10. CDR3 length equals 16 residues. From germline, CDR1 is SGHRS and CDR2 YFSETQ. The CDR3 here is CASRLTAGQGYEKLFF. CDR3 DNA sequence: TGCGCCAGCAGGCTCACGGCGGGACAGGGGTATGAAAAACTGTTTTTT.

The genes are TRBV7-9 and TRBJ1-2; perhaps TRBD1 as D (5 bases). The germline CDR1 and CDR2 sequences are SEHNR and FQNEAQ (reference sequence). The CDR3 sequence is 13 residues long. V lost 5 bases to trimming and J lost 3 bases, with 10 bases between them. The CDR3: CASSQGGDYGYTF. The CDR3 DNA reads TGTGCCAGCAGCCAGGGAGGGGACTATGGCTACACCTTC.

The CDR3 DNA sequence: TGCAGCGTTGATCAAAGGGGCGCGGGGGAGACCCAGTACTTC. Amino acids: CSVDQRGAGETQYF. This rearrangement joins TRBV29-1 to TRBJ2-5; TRBD2 might be the D (6 bases). Germline CDR1 reads SQVTM; CDR2 reads ANQGSEA. Trimming removed 3 bases from V and 5 bases from J, with 16 bases in between. This CDR3 spans 14 amino acids. Supplemented by reference TRBV29-1 and TRBJ2-5, the full variable domain reads SAVISQKPSRDICQRGTSLTIQCQVDSQVTMMFWYRQQPGQSLTLIATANQGSEATYESGFVIDKFPISRPNLTFSTLTVSNMSPEDSSIYLCSVDQRGAGETQYFGPGTRLLVL.